These T cell receptor beta chains were read from a single sample in a study of radiation and T cells in renal cell carcinoma. The table came from immunoSEQ multiplex PCR; TCRdb's copy has only in-frame clones and leaves some out. Altogether roughly 100,000 clones are present, 86% being singletons, with the ten largest covering approximately 8.4%. Sequencing used blood, obtained from a patient whose treatment included radiotherapy and nephrectomy. The receptors were sampled from a man aged 45 to 65 with renal cell carcinoma. Both conserved end residues are part of each CDR3. Each record gives: V gene, clone size, D gene, J gene, CDR3 protein, CDR3 DNA. The D gene is left open where the match is weak. The size field is filled for only some rows; it gives once, few, many or a size class.

TRBV5-1	.	.	TRBJ2-1	CASSFPGTYNEQFF	TGCGCCAGCAGCTTTCCGGGAACCTACAATGAGCAGTTCTTC
TRBV6-5	.	.	TRBJ2-7	CASSYGGTYEQYF	TGTGCCAGCAGTTACGGGGGGACATACGAGCAGTACTTC
TRBV5-1	.	.	TRBJ2-2	CASSLDVAGPGTGELFF	TGCGCCAGCAGCTTGGACGTGGCGGGGCCAGGCACCGGGGAGCTGTTTTTT
TRBV11-2	few	.	TRBJ1-1	CASSIRVNTEAFF	TGTGCCAGCAGCATTCGGGTGAACACTGAAGCTTTCTTT
TRBV9	few	TRBD1	TRBJ1-1	CASSPMPGTGDGTEAFF	TGTGCCAGCAGCCCGATGCCCGGGACAGGGGACGGCACTGAAGCTTTCTTT
TRBV2	.	.	TRBJ1-5	CASRGGGNQPQHF	TGTGCCAGCAGAGGCGGGGGAAATCAGCCCCAGCATTTT
TRBV7-9	.	.	TRBJ2-3	CASSPEDTDTQYF	TGTGCCAGCAGCCCAGAGGACACAGATACGCAGTATTTT
TRBV5-1	.	TRBD1	TRBJ2-7	CASSFGDSPYEQYF	TGCGCCAGCAGCTTCGGGGACAGCCCCTACGAGCAGTACTTC
TRBV18	once	.	TRBJ2-3	CASSPAGGWTDTQYF	TGTGCCAGCTCACCGGCCGGGGGTTGGACAGATACGCAGTATTTT
TRBV6-5	few	TRBD1	TRBJ1-6	CASRRQGNSPLHF	TGTGCCAGCAGGCGACAGGGCAATTCACCCCTCCACTTT
TRBV20-1	.	.	TRBJ1-2	CSVAGDYGYTF	TGCAGTGTGGCGGGGGACTATGGCTACACCTTC
TRBV5-1	.	.	TRBJ1-1	CASSPGGTGSTEAFF	TGCGCCAGCAGCCCGGGTGGCACCGGGAGTACTGAAGCTTTCTTT
TRBV5-4	.	.	TRBJ1-1	CASSLTPSGEAFF	TGTGCCAGCAGCTTGACTCCGAGTGGTGAAGCTTTCTTT
TRBV7-2	.	.	TRBJ2-5	CASSLGRMYQETQYF	TGTGCCAGCAGCTTAGGGCGGATGTACCAAGAGACCCAGTACTTC
TRBV7-8	.	TRBD1	TRBJ1-1	CASSLAGTGKNTEAFF	TGTGCCAGCAGCTTAGCTGGGACAGGGAAAAACACTGAAGCTTTCTTT
TRBV4-1	.	.	TRBJ2-3	CASSQVGGSSDTQYF	TGCGCCAGCAGTCAGGTGGGGGGAAGTTCAGATACGCAGTATTTT
TRBV5-1	.	.	TRBJ2-5	CASSYDQETQYF	TGCGCCAGCAGCTACGACCAAGAGACCCAGTACTTC
TRBV28	.	TRBD2	TRBJ2-7	CASRTTSGTYEQYF	TGTGCCAGCAGGACCACTAGCGGGACCTACGAGCAGTACTTC
TRBV2	.	TRBD2	TRBJ2-1	CASSVAGLSYNEQFF	TGTGCCAGCAGCGTAGCGGGGTTGTCCTACAATGAGCAGTTCTTC
TRBV28	.	TRBD1	TRBJ1-3	CASSLEGALRPDTIYF	TGTGCCAGCAGTTTAGAGGGGGCTTTGCGGCCGGACACCATATATTTT
TRBV18	.	.	TRBJ1-3	CASSREGDTIYF	TGTGCCAGCTCACGGGAGGGGGACACCATATATTTT
TRBV7-6	.	TRBD2	TRBJ2-2	CASSSPIAGVTGYVGTGELFF	TGTGCCAGCAGCTCCCCTATAGCGGGAGTGACGGGTTATGTGGGCACCGGGGAGCTGTTTTTT
TRBV6-5	few	.	TRBJ2-7	CASSYSDSSYEQYF	TGTGCCAGCAGTTACTCGGACAGCTCCTACGAGCAGTACTTC
TRBV19	once	.	TRBJ1-5	CASSSNRALSNQPQHF	TGTGCCAGTAGTAGCAACAGGGCTTTGAGCAATCAGCCCCAGCATTTT
TRBV30	.	.	TRBJ2-5	CAYQGSEETQYF	TGTGCCTATCAGGGTTCGGAAGAGACCCAGTACTTC
TRBV7-2	.	.	TRBJ1-2	CASSLYTAGSVGGYTF	TGTGCCAGCAGCCTATACACTGCCGGGTCAGTCGGTGGCTACACCTTC
TRBV25-1	.	TRBD1	TRBJ1-2	CASGSGTGISYGYTF	TGTGCCAGCGGTTCCGGGACAGGGATTAGCTATGGCTACACCTTC
TRBV10-2	.	TRBD2	TRBJ2-1	CASRTSGRGGEQFF	TGCGCCAGCAGGACTAGCGGGAGGGGCGGGGAGCAGTTCTTC
TRBV4-2	.	TRBD1	TRBJ1-3	CASSQDGQGGNTIYF	TGTGCCAGCAGCCAAGACGGACAGGGCGGAAACACCATATATTTT
TRBV12-5	.	.	TRBJ2-5	CASYRSGEETQYF	TGTGCTAGCTACAGGTCGGGGGAAGAGACCCAGTACTTC
TRBV6-5	.	TRBD2	TRBJ2-7	CASSYAASGSYEQYF	TGTGCCAGCAGTTACGCGGCTAGCGGGAGCTACGAGCAGTACTTC
TRBV14	few	.	TRBJ2-1	CASSQGNEQFF	TGTGCCAGCAGCCAGGGCAATGAGCAGTTCTTC
TRBV7-2	.	TRBD1	TRBJ1-1	CASSNRGNTEAFF	TGTGCCAGCAGTAACAGGGGGAACACTGAAGCTTTCTTT
TRBV9	.	.	TRBJ2-5	CASTPPRSETQYF	TGTGCCAGCACCCCCCCCAGATCCGAGACCCAGTACTTC
TRBV28	.	.	TRBJ2-7	CATGTFSYEQYF	TGTGCCACCGGGACGTTCTCCTACGAGCAGTACTTC